Sequencing of this T cell receptor beta chain was carried out in a study of blood T cell repertoires in COVID-19. Study-level information: The United States, Italy and Spain provided the acute and convalescent COVID-19 samples. PBMCs, B-cell-depleted T cells, or T cells were the source of the cDNA or gDNA that made up the material.

Authors' data handling: By means of reference gene primer amplification, nucleated cell counts were estimated. This table comes from immunoSEQ multiplex PCR, and its TCRdb copy is limited to in-frame clones, with some not included. V, J and clone size were drawn from that table, and D and trimming were deduced from the DNA. The table records about 360,000 clones, 75% to 90% of them present only once. This CDR3 comprises 19 residues. The V gene end was trimmed by 0 bases and the J gene end by 3 bases; junction bases not matched to a gene: 10. Germline V gene lookup returns CDR1 SGHVS and CDR2 FQNEAQ. Seattle patients were enrolled while actively infected and followed longitudinally.

The genes are TRBV7-8 and TRBJ1-6; 8 bases agree with TRBD1. The TCR originated in a woman aged 60-75 years with COVID-19, enrolled during active disease. The specimen was peripheral blood. For the CDR3, the DNA is TGTGCCAGCAGCTTAGCTCATGACAGGGGACTTTACTATAATTCACCCCTCCACTTT. Protein sequence: CASSLAHDRGLYYNSPLHF.